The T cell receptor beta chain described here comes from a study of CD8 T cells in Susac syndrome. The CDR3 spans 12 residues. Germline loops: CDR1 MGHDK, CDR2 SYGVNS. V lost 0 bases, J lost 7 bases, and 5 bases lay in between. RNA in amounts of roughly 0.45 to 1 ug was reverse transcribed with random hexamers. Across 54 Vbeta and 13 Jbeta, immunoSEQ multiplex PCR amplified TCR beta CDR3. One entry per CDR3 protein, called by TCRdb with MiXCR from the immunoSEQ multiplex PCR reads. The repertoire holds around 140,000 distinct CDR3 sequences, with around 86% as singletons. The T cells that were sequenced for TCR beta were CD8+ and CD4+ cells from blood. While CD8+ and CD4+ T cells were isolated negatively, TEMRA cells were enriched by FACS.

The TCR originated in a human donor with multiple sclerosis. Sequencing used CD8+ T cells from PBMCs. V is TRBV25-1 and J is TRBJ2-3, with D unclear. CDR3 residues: CASSEYTHTQYF. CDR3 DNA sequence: TGTGCCAGCAGTGAATACACCCATACGCAGTATTTT.